This TCR beta chain was documented in a study of control samples from healthy donors and cancer patients. Method: immunoSEQ multiplex PCR; TCRdb's copy keeps in-frame clones and lacks some. The sample contains around 80,000 clones, 91% of which appear only once. The CDR3 sequence is 13 residues long. Germline V gene sequence: CDR1 MNHNY, CDR2 SVGAGI (reference sequence). The ends were cut back, 6 bases at V and 0 bases at J, with 7 bases in the middle. The receptor comes from a man in his forties or fifties in good health. The source material was blood. This chain links TRBV6-6 with TRBJ2-3; no firm D call. The CDR3 DNA sequence: TGTGCCAGCAGGCTAGACAGCACAGATACGCAGTATTTT. Its translation: CASRLDSTDTQYF.